What follows are 10 T cell receptor beta chains derived from one specimen sequenced in a study of blood T cell repertoires in COVID-19. The table came from immunoSEQ multiplex PCR; TCRdb's copy has only in-frame clones and leaves some out. The sample consists of about 150,000 clones, about 85% of them appearing once. The sequenced sample consisted of peripheral blood. Every receptor here comes from a woman in her 70s with acute or convalescent COVID-19.

The chain carries TRBV4-2 and TRBJ2-7; D ambiguous. The CDR3 totals 15 residues. Trimming stripped 0 bases from V and 1 base from J, with 10 bases between. Germline V gene data show CDR1 as LGHNA and CDR2 as YNFKEQ. The CDR3 reads CASSQDKLGSYEQYF. The CDR3, as DNA: TGTGCCAGCAGCCAAGACAAGCTCGGGTCCTACGAGCAGTACTTC.

The chain recombines TRBV20-1 with TRBJ1-1; TRBD1 agrees at 7 bases. The CDR3 has 13 amino acids. Germline trimming cut 7 bases from V and 5 bases from J; bases unmatched to any gene: 10. Germline CDR1 reads DFQATT; CDR2 reads SNEGSKA (reference sequence). The CDR3 protein is CSVSGTAGTEAFF. CDR3 in DNA: TGCAGTGTTAGTGGGACAGCAGGGACTGAAGCTTTCTTT.

This CDR3 is CASSRITGGAGGELFF. In DNA form, the CDR3 reads TGCGCCAGCAGCCGGATTACAGGGGGCGCAGGCGGGGAGCTGTTTTTT. The chain has TRBV4-3 and TRBJ2-2; 9 nucleotides line up with TRBD1. Losses at the gene ends were 4 bases for V and 7 bases for J; bases not matched to a gene: 10. Germline V lookup: CDR1 LGHNA, CDR2 YSLEER. The CDR3 runs 16 residues.

The chain has TRBV30 and TRBJ2-5; 7 positions agree with TRBD1. The germline gives CDR1 GTSNPN, CDR2 SVGIG (reference sequence). The ends lost 2 bases at V and 5 bases at J; junction bases unmatched: 5. The CDR3 covers 13 residues. Written as DNA, the CDR3 is TGTGCCTGGAGTAGGGGGCGGAGTGAGACCCAGTACTTC. It translates to CAWSRGRSETQYF. Complete variable domain (other parts from reference TRBV30 and TRBJ2-5): SQTIHQWPATLVQPVGSPLSLECTVEGTSNPNLYWYRQAAGRGLQLLFYSVGIGQISSEVPQNLSASRPQDRQFILSSKKLLLSDSGFYLCAWSRGRSETQYFGPGTRLLVL.

The chain carries TRBV11-3 and TRBJ2-2, with 9 bases lining up with TRBD1. Losses at the gene ends were 4 bases for V and 5 bases for J; bases not matched to a gene: 8. CDR3 length equals 16 residues. Germline values: CDR1 SGHNT, CDR2 YENEEA. The CDR3 sequence is CASSYSGTGYTGELFF. The CDR3 DNA is TGTGCCAGCAGCTATTCCGGGACAGGGTATACCGGGGAGCTGTTTTTT.

This chain links TRBV28 with TRBJ1-2, with TRBD1 matching 9 bases. The CDR3 sequence is 17 residues long. Per the germline V gene, CDR1 is MDHEN and CDR2 is SYDVKM. V lost 6 bases, J lost 7 bases, and 18 bases stayed unmatched. CDR3 sequence (DNA): TGTGCCAGCAGACGTCAAATACCGGGACAGGGTACAGGTGGCTACACCTTC. This sequence encodes CASRRQIPGQGTGGYTF.

V is TRBV12-3 or TRBV12-4 and J is TRBJ1-1; D not resolved. CDR3 length equals 12 residues. V was cut by 6 bases and J by 4 bases, with 9 bases left in between. The CDR3 region has the DNA TGTGCCAGCAGCCCTCTGAGCACTGAAGCTTTCTTT. Translating gives CASSPLSTEAFF.

This clone was counted once. This chain links TRBV27 with TRBJ2-1; 7 positions match TRBD1. V shed 5 bases, J shed 5 bases, and the junction held 9 bases outside the gene matches. CDR1 is MNHEY, CDR2 SMNVEV, per germline (reference sequence). The CDR3 loop spans 15 amino acids. CDR3 DNA sequence: TGTGCCAGCAGTCCGGGACAGATTTTACACAATGAGCAGTTCTTC. Translation: CASSPGQILHNEQFF.

This chain links TRBV4-1 with TRBJ1-5; TRBD1 aligns across 11 bases. Trimming at V came to 4 bases and at J to 6 bases, leaving 17 bases not matched to a gene. Germline V CDR1 and CDR2: MGHRA, YSYEKL. The CDR3 consists of 19 residues. The CDR3, as DNA: TGCGCCAGCAGCCCAGAACGACTAAGTGGACAGGGGGCAGGTCAGCCCCAGCATTTT. Translating it yields CASSPERLSGQGAGQPQHF.

The chain employs TRBV5-1 and TRBJ1-2; TRBD1 matches at 8 bases. Germline V gene lookup returns CDR1 SGHRS and CDR2 YFSETQ. This CDR3 is built from 13 residues. With V trimmed by 5 bases and J by 6 bases, 6 bases remained unmatched. DNA for the CDR3: TGCGCCAGCAGTACTCCAGGGGGCGATGGCTACACCTTC. Encoded protein: CASSTPGGDGYTF.